The 20 T cell receptor beta chains presented below share a single source sample, sequenced in a study of blood T cell repertoires in COVID-19. The repertoire was sequenced with immunoSEQ multiplex PCR; TCRdb's copy has only in-frame clones and lacks some. Altogether 300,000 or so clones are present, 88% being singletons, with the ten largest covering approximately 6.6%. Input material: peripheral blood. The receptors stem from a woman aged 25-40 years who had recovered from COVID-19.

The rearrangement joins TRBV20-1 to TRBJ2-1, with 11 bases matching TRBD2. Losses at the gene ends were 3 bases for V and 3 bases for J; bases not matched to a gene: 7. The CDR3 spans 16 residues. Germline lookup yields CDR1 DFQATT and CDR2 SNEGSKA (reference sequence). CDR3 in amino acids: CSASFPSGGFYNEQFF. CDR3 in DNA: TGCAGTGCTAGTTTCCCTAGCGGGGGGTTCTACAATGAGCAGTTCTTC.

The V and J genes are TRBV6-6 and TRBJ2-7, with D perhaps TRBD1 (6 bases). The CDR3 spans 15 residues. Trimming cost V 0 bases and J 2 bases, with 11 bases left between them. The germline V gene has CDR1 MNHNY and CDR2 SVGAGI (reference sequence). CDR3 in amino acids: CASSYSLGATYEQYF. In nucleotides, the CDR3 is TGTGCCAGCAGTTACTCTTTGGGGGCGACCTACGAGCAGTACTTC.

The gene calls are TRBV5-4 and TRBJ2-5; D gene unclear. The length of the CDR3 is 15 residues. The V and J ends lost 0 bases and 1 base respectively, with 10 bases between them. The germline V gene encodes CDR1 SGHNT and CDR2 YYREEE (reference sequence). CDR3: CASSLVGQIQETQYF. CDR3 bases: TGTGCCAGCAGCTTGGTTGGGCAGATCCAAGAGACCCAGTACTTC. The entire variable domain, with the rest obtained from reference TRBV5-4 and TRBJ2-5, is as follows: ETGVTQSPTHLIKTRGQQVTLRCSSQSGHNTVSWYQQALGQGPQFIFQYYREEENGRGNFPPRFSGLQFPNYSSELNVNALELDDSALYLCASSLVGQIQETQYFGPGTRLLVL.

This chain connects TRBV28 to TRBJ2-5; tentatively, D is TRBD2 (6 bases). The CDR3 totals 14 residues. Trimming took 5 bases from V and 4 from J, leaving 14 bases between them. The germline V gene encodes CDR1 MDHEN and CDR2 SYDVKM. CDR3 protein: CASSIAGGAETQYF. The CDR3 DNA follows: TGTGCCAGCAGTATCGCCGGGGGAGCAGAGACCCAGTACTTC.

The chain joins TRBV12-3 or TRBV12-4 to TRBJ1-5, with D uncertain. The CDR3 runs to 12 residues. Trimming took off 1 base at V and 11 bases at J, with 9 bases between the two ends. Here the CDR3 reads CASSLGRGTQHF. CDR3 sequence (DNA): TGTGCCAGCAGTTTAGGACGAGGGACCCAGCATTTT.

This clone has just one count. The V call is TRBV4-1, the J call TRBJ2-5, with 11 bases fitting TRBD2. In germline, CDR1 is MGHRA, CDR2 YSYEKL. The trim removed 3 bases at V and 2 bases at J, leaving 5 bases unmatched. The CDR3 is 16 residues long. DNA of the CDR3: TGCGCCAGCAGCCAGCTAGCGGGGGGCCTTCAAGAGACCCAGTACTTC. Encoded protein: CASSQLAGGLQETQYF.

The gene calls are TRBV3-1 (or the pseudogene TRBV3-2) and TRBJ1-1, with D tentatively TRBD1 (6 bases). The CDR3 is 14 amino acids. Germline lookup yields CDR1 LGHDT and CDR2 YNNKEL (reference sequence). V was pared by 3 bases and J by 6 bases, with 14 bases between. The CDR3 nucleotides read TGTGCCAGCAGCCACCCACAGGGTTCAGCTGAAGCTTTCTTT. Residues: CASSHPQGSAEAFF.

The chain has TRBV13 and TRBJ1-2, with 8 bases matching TRBD1. V shed 4 bases and J 4 bases; nucleotides not matched to a gene: 5. Germline CDR1 and CDR2: PRHDT and FYEKMQ (reference sequence). CDR3 size: 14 residues. The CDR3 sequence: CASSSGQEFYGYTF. CDR3 sequence (DNA): TGTGCCAGCAGCTCGGGACAGGAGTTCTATGGCTACACCTTC. Based on the CDR3 plus reference TRBV13 and TRBJ1-2, the full variable domain is AAGVIQSPRHLIKEKRETATLKCYPIPRHDTVYWYQQGPGQDPQFLISFYEKMQSDKGSIPDRFSAQQFSDYHSELNMSSLELGDSALYFCASSSGQEFYGYTFGSGTRLTVV.

Only a few counts were recorded for this clone. The CDR3: CASSPGTGSQPQHF. Here the CDR3 DNA reads TGTGCCAGCAGTCCTGGGACAGGGAGTCAGCCCCAGCATTTT. V gene TRBV28 combines with J gene TRBJ1-5, with TRBD1 identical over 9 bases. Germline CDR1 reads MDHEN; CDR2 reads SYDVKM. CDR3 size: 14 residues. V was pared by 5 bases and J by 6 bases, with 5 bases of the junction left unmatched.

This clone was seen a few times. This chain connects TRBV7-8 to TRBJ1-5; 7 nucleotides match TRBD1. V shed 4 bases, J shed 3 bases, and the junction held 9 bases outside the gene matches. CDR3 length equals 16 residues. Looked up from germline, CDR1 is SGHVS and CDR2 is FQNEAQ. The CDR3 spells CASSSSGTDSNQPQHF. The CDR3, as DNA: TGTGCCAGCAGCTCCTCCGGGACAGACTCCAATCAGCCCCAGCATTTT.

The chain couples TRBV5-4 to TRBJ1-2; D gene uncertain. The V and J ends lost 0 bases and 8 bases respectively, with 8 bases between them. The CDR3 sequence is 12 residues long. Germline V gene lookup returns CDR1 SGHNT and CDR2 YYREEE (reference sequence). The CDR3, as DNA: TGTGCCAGCAGCTTGGTTCCAGAAGGCTACACCTTC. Protein: CASSLVPEGYTF. Full variable domain (rest looked up from reference TRBV5-4 and TRBJ1-2): ETGVTQSPTHLIKTRGQQVTLRCSSQSGHNTVSWYQQALGQGPQFIFQYYREEENGRGNFPPRFSGLQFPNYSSELNVNALELDDSALYLCASSLVPEGYTFGSGTRLTVV.

A few counts support this clone. V and J are TRBV11-1 and TRBJ2-1; 10 bases match TRBD2. CDR1 is SGHAT and CDR2 is FQDESV in the germline V gene (reference sequence). The V segment lost 5 bases and the J segment 5 bases; nucleotides outside the gene matches: 3. The CDR3 is made up of 14 amino acids. DNA for the CDR3: TGTGCCAGCAGCGGCCTAGCGGGGGACAATGAGCAGTTCTTC. Amino acid sequence: CASSGLAGDNEQFF.

V is TRBV5-4 and J is TRBJ2-1; TRBD2 aligns across 8 bases. This CDR3 is built from 14 residues. Germline lookup yields CDR1 SGHNT and CDR2 YYREEE (reference sequence). V dropped 6 bases and J dropped 9; count of bases not matched to a gene: 11. This CDR3 reads CASTPGGAQSEQFF. The CDR3 DNA follows: TGTGCCAGCACCCCGGGGGGGGCCCAGAGTGAGCAGTTCTTC. The full variable domain, its missing parts supplied by reference TRBV5-4 and TRBJ2-1, is ETGVTQSPTHLIKTRGQQVTLRCSSQSGHNTVSWYQQALGQGPQFIFQYYREEENGRGNFPPRFSGLQFPNYSSELNVNALELDDSALYLCASTPGGAQSEQFFGPGTRLTVL.

V usage is TRBV6-2 or TRBV6-3 and J usage is TRBJ2-3, with TRBD2 identical over 8 bases. CDR3 length: 15 residues. Looked up from germline, CDR1 is MNHEY and CDR2 is SVGEGT. J was trimmed by 2 bases and V by 5 bases; bases with no gene match: 6. The CDR3 protein is CASSPREGYTDTQYF. The CDR3 coding sequence is TGTGCCAGCAGTCCCCGGGAGGGCTACACAGATACGCAGTATTTT.

The chain uses TRBV4-2 and TRBJ1-1; a possible D gene is TRBD1 (5 bases). CDR3 size: 15 residues. V shed 6 bases and J shed 0 bases, with 14 bases lying between them. Germline loops: CDR1 LGHNA, CDR2 YNFKEQ. The CDR3 here is CASRQTTALNTEAFF. The CDR3 nucleotides read TGTGCCAGCAGGCAAACGACAGCGTTGAACACTGAAGCTTTCTTT.

The chain uses TRBV9 and TRBJ1-2; the match to TRBD1 covers 8 bases. Germline assignment: CDR1 SGDLS and CDR2 YYNGEE. The CDR3 extends over 16 amino acids. V was clipped by 0 bases and J by 7 bases; unmatched bases: 11. CDR3: CASSVASTGVVSGYTF. The CDR3, as DNA: TGTGCCAGCAGCGTAGCTTCGACAGGGGTAGTTTCTGGCTACACCTTC.

The chain recombines TRBV4-1 with TRBJ2-3; the D is unclear. V lost 1 base and J 6 bases, leaving 17 bases between the germline ends. Germline values: CDR1 MGHRA, CDR2 YSYEKL. CDR3 size: 16 residues. In DNA form, the CDR3 reads TGCGCCAGCAGCCAAGTAAGCCGGCTAGTCGGCGATACGCAGTATTTT. Protein product: CASSQVSRLVGDTQYF.

The V gene is TRBV30, the J gene TRBJ2-5, with D perhaps TRBD2 (6 bases). The CDR3 consists of 14 residues. V shed 2 bases and J shed 5 bases, with 15 bases lying between them. Germline CDR1 reads GTSNPN; CDR2 reads SVGIG (reference sequence). CDR3 in DNA: TGTGCCTGGAGTTCCGGGACTTATGGGGAGACCCAGTACTTC. Encoded protein: CAWSSGTYGETQYF. The full variable domain, rest sourced from reference TRBV30 and TRBJ2-5, is SQTIHQWPATLVQPVGSPLSLECTVEGTSNPNLYWYRQAAGRGLQLLFYSVGIGQISSEVPQNLSASRPQDRQFILSSKKLLLSDSGFYLCAWSSGTYGETQYFGPGTRLLVL.

This rearrangement joins TRBV28 to TRBJ1-1, with no clear D. Germline values: CDR1 MDHEN, CDR2 SYDVKM. The CDR3 totals 11 residues. The V gene lost 9 bases and the J gene lost 4 bases, with 9 bases spanning the gap. The CDR3 protein is CASIKLTEAFF. Written as DNA, the CDR3 is TGTGCCAGTATTAAACTCACTGAAGCTTTCTTT.

The chain employs TRBV7-2 and TRBJ2-1; 9 nucleotides line up with TRBD1. The CDR3 has 15 amino acids. V dropped 1 base and J dropped 8; count of bases not matched to a gene: 6. Germline CDR1 SGHTA, CDR2 FQGNSA. This chain's CDR3 is CASSLGKTGGYEQFF. Written as DNA, the CDR3 is TGTGCCAGCAGCTTAGGAAAAACAGGGGGCTATGAGCAGTTCTTC.